This T cell receptor (beta chain) was documented in a study of T cells after yellow fever vaccination. Overall study results and limits: A small proportion of clonotypes was detected in both the CD4 and CD8 compartments. Peak timing came faster in the weaker secondary response, day 5 versus 15. Contamination by abundant bulk-population clonotypes could be present in FACS-sorted repertoires.

This clonotype was seen at least ten times. Its antigen remains unidentified. TCRdb fed the 5' RACE reads into MiXCR, producing one record per CDR3 protein. The sample has about 99,000 distinct CDR3 sequences; approximately 6.3% are singletons. V dropped 5 bases and J dropped 4; count of bases not matched to a gene: 14. The germline V gene encodes CDR1 SGHVS and CDR2 FNYEAQ. This CDR3 contains 17 residues. This sequence was found in a man younger than 35 who received the YFV17D yellow fever vaccine. Material: CD8+ T cells sorted from PBMCs, obtained 10 days after the yellow fever booster vaccination. This sequence joins TRBV7-6 and TRBJ2-3; 8 bases are a match to TRBD2. CDR3: CASSPILGTSGSDTQYF. In DNA, the CDR3 is TGTGCCAGCAGCCCCATCCTCGGGACTAGTGGATCAGATACGCAGTATTTT.